The TCR beta chain described here comes from a study of T cells in Graves' hyperthyroidism and ophthalmopathy. Used for diagnoses were clinical symptoms, serum thyroxine and TRAb, thyroid ultrasound and orbital computed tomography. RNA transcripts gave rise to amplified TCR beta CDR3 regions. The HTBI set primed first-round TCR CDR3 RT-PCR. A single record per CDR3 protein comes from TCRdb applying MiXCR to the multiplex PCR reads. The table has roughly 100,000 distinct CDR3 sequences, over 50% seen once. What was sequenced was blood. The receptor was derived from a woman between 40 and 55 years old with Graves' hyperthyroidism.

For the CDR3, the DNA is TGCAGTGCTTCCGGGACAATGGGGGCAAGCAATCAGCCCCAGCATTTT. Its translation: CSASGTMGASNQPQHF. J is TRBJ1-5 and V is TRBV20-1; a weak D match, TRBD1 (6 bases). The V gene's germline CDR1 is DFQATT and CDR2 SNEGSKA (reference sequence). Trimming took off 5 bases at V and 1 base at J, with 18 bases between the two ends. The CDR3 length is 16 residues.